This T cell receptor (beta chain) originates from a study of yellow fever vaccine responses in identical twins. Study-wide points: It has been reported that, in twins, the vaccine T cell response seemed partly convergent and partly personalized.

Note on this clonotype: Its target is unknown.

TCRdb ran MiXCR on the RT-PCR reads and lists one entry per CDR3 protein. The sample carries 4,000 to 6,000 distinct CDR3 sequences, around 92% recorded once. V was shortened by 5 bases and J by 1 base, with 11 bases between the two germline ends. In germline, CDR1 is SEHNR, CDR2 FQNEAQ (reference sequence). There are 14 residues in the CDR3. This chain connects TRBV7-9 to TRBJ1-1, with D possibly matching TRBD1 (5 bases). Sequenced material: T cells from blood (PBMCs), unsorted or a sorted subset (not recorded which), taken before or after yellow fever vaccination (not recorded which). The TCR sequence derives from a woman aged 18-29 years who received the yellow fever vaccine. The CDR3 loop is CASSPDQGNTEAFF. The CDR3 coding sequence is TGTGCCAGCAGCCCAGACCAGGGGAACACTGAAGCTTTCTTT.